The next 5 T cell receptor beta chains were all read from a single sample in a study of circulating CD8 cells and anti-PD-1 response in melanoma. Sorting of live CD3+CD8+TCRalphabeta+ cells by PD-1 and/or TIGIT gave four subsets. Using approximately 16 ng of total RNA, TCR libraries were made with the QIAseq Immune Repertoire TCR panel. One entry per CDR3 protein results from TCRdb running MiXCR on the reads. Among a few hundred distinct CDR3 sequences listed, around 6.1% were seen once. This material consisted of CD8+ T cells from PBMCs, taken at baseline or after one month of anti-PD-1 therapy (not recorded which). Receptors originate from a human donor with melanoma.

Judged by abundance, this clonotype is medium-sized. This chain connects TRBV20-1 to TRBJ2-7; D gene ambiguous. The germline V gene has CDR1 DFQATT and CDR2 SNEGSKA (reference sequence). V lost 5 bases, J lost 3 bases, and 5 bases lay in between. CDR3 length equals 10 residues. The CDR3 sequence is CSAPIYEQYF. CDR3 DNA sequence: TGCAGTGCTCCTATCTACGAGCAGTACTTC.

By share of the sample, this clonotype is medium-sized. V is TRBV16 and J is TRBJ2-7, with D perhaps given as TRBD1 or TRBD2 (6 bases each). Germline V gives CDR1 KGHSY, CDR2 FQNENV. There are 14 residues in the CDR3. V lost 3 bases and J lost 5, with 14 bases in between. For the CDR3, the DNA is TGTGCCAGCAGCCAGGTCATGGGGGGCCACGAGCAGTACTTC. Encoded protein: CASSQVMGGHEQYF.

This clonotype qualifies as hyperexpanded. The chain couples TRBV27 to TRBJ2-7; 10 bases agree with TRBD2. Losses at the gene ends were 6 bases for V and 3 bases for J; bases not matched to a gene: 8. CDR3 size: 15 residues. The germline V gene encodes CDR1 MNHEY and CDR2 SMNVEV (reference sequence). CDR3 in DNA: TGTGCCAGCAGCATAGCGGGAGGAGGGGACTACGAGCAGTACTTC. Amino acids: CASSIAGGGDYEQYF.

Sample share makes this clonotype large. This chain uses TRBV27 with TRBJ2-4, with D hard to call. This CDR3 is built from 12 residues. The germline V gene has CDR1 MNHEY and CDR2 SMNVEV (reference sequence). V was clipped by 7 bases and J by 8 bases, with 12 bases between them. CDR3 region: CASTKVKDIQYF. The CDR3 DNA is TGTGCCAGCACCAAGGTCAAGGACATTCAGTACTTC.

Comments on this clonotype: The junction differs from germline at one of its ends, possibly a read error. The rearrangement links TRBV19 to TRBJ2-3; 8 bases match TRBD2. Germline V gene lookup returns CDR1 LNHDA and CDR2 SQIVND (reference sequence). The CDR3 is made up of 15 amino acids. CDR3 nucleotides: TGTGCCAGTAGTTCGACTAGCGTGAGAGGAGATGCGCAGTATTTT. Its protein product is CASSSTSVRGDAQYF.